Following are 16 T cell receptor beta chains from one sample sequenced in a study of cytomegalovirus exposure and HLA in healthy donors. The PCR was carried out with 60 Vbeta primers and 13 Jbeta primers. Profiling relied on immunoSEQ multiplex PCR, and the TCRdb table lists in-frame clones only, not all of them. The sample lists 150,000 or so clones, roughly 77% seen once, with over 3% in the top ten. What was sequenced was PBMCs. The source of these receptors is a man in his forties in good health and CMV-seronegative.

V and J are TRBV4-1 and TRBJ2-5; 8 nucleotides agree with TRBD1. The germline V gene has CDR1 MGHRA and CDR2 YSYEKL. CDR3 size: 15 residues. V was clipped by 4 bases and J by 4 bases; unmatched bases: 8. The CDR3 here is CASSPRTGHRETQYF. The CDR3 DNA follows: TGCGCCAGCAGCCCCCGGACAGGGCATCGAGAGACCCAGTACTTC.

This clone was observed a few times. V is TRBV2 and J is TRBJ1-2; 7 positions match TRBD1. Germline CDR1 is SNHLY and CDR2 is FYNNEI. The V and J ends lost 4 bases and 8 bases, in that order; junction bases with no gene match: 10. The CDR3 has 14 amino acids. CDR3 protein: CASSADRAWGGYTF. The CDR3 DNA follows: TGTGCCAGCAGTGCTGACAGGGCGTGGGGAGGCTACACCTTC.

This rearrangement joins TRBV21-1 to TRBJ2-7; TRBD2 reflects the table's D call only, with no check against the DNA. TRBV21-1 is reported as a pseudogene. This CDR3 has 13 residues. CDR3 sequence: CASSKSKPSEQYF. The CDR3 nucleotides read TGTGCCAGCAGTAAGAGTAAACCGTCCGAGCAGTACTTC.

This chain joins TRBV5-8 and TRBJ2-1; 10 bases match TRBD1. Trimming cost V 4 bases and J 2 bases; bases outside gene matches: 3. The CDR3 has 15 amino acids. The germline gives CDR1 SGHTS, CDR2 YDEGEE. CDR3 sequence: CASSPGQGAYNEQFF. The CDR3 DNA reads TGTGCCAGCAGCCCCGGACAGGGGGCCTACAATGAGCAGTTCTTC.

This chain connects TRBV5-4 to TRBJ1-4; D unclear. The CDR3 sequence is 17 residues long. The germline CDR1 and CDR2 sequences are SGHNT and YYREEE (reference sequence). With 0 bases removed from V and 8 bases from J, the gap between germline ends came to 20 bases. This chain's CDR3 is CASSLANRVPEQEKLFF. CDR3 bases: TGTGCCAGCAGCTTGGCCAATCGGGTCCCGGAGCAGGAAAAACTGTTTTTT.

About this clone: In the same sample, other DNA sequences code for this CDR3. The rearrangement uses TRBV5-1 and TRBJ2-3, with TRBD1 identical over 9 bases. The V and J ends lost 5 bases and 0 bases, in that order; junction bases with no gene match: 4. Germline V gene lookup returns CDR1 SGHRS and CDR2 YFSETQ. The CDR3 is made up of 15 amino acids. This chain's CDR3 is CASSRDRGSTDTQYF. The CDR3, as DNA: TGCGCCAGCAGTAGAGACAGGGGGAGCACAGATACGCAGTATTTT. Combining the CDR3 with reference TRBV5-1 and TRBJ2-3 gives the whole variable domain KAGVTQTPRYLIKTRGQQVTLSCSPISGHRSVSWYQQTPGQGLQFLFEYFSETQRNKGNFPGRFSGRQFSNSRSEMNVSTLELGDSALYLCASSRDRGSTDTQYFGPGTRLTVL.

The chain carries TRBV7-3 and TRBJ2-3, with TRBD2 identical over 8 bases. This CDR3 region has 17 residues. The germline V gene encodes CDR1 SGHTA and CDR2 FQGTGA. V lost 5 bases, J lost 2 bases, and 12 bases stayed unmatched. CDR3 sequence: CASSPQGLAGITDTQYF. The CDR3, as DNA: TGTGCCAGCAGCCCCCAAGGGTTAGCGGGGATCACAGATACGCAGTATTTT.

This clone came up a few times. V and J are TRBV5-1 and TRBJ2-2, with 8 bases that match TRBD1. This CDR3 has 15 residues. Germline V gene data show CDR1 as SGHRS and CDR2 as YFSETQ. V shed 4 bases, J shed 4 bases, and the junction held 6 bases outside the gene matches. The CDR3 coding sequence is TGCGCCAGCAGCCTGCGGGACAGGCTCACCGGGGAGCTGTTTTTT. Translated: CASSLRDRLTGELFF.

The chain uses TRBV13 and TRBJ1-1, with 11 bases lining up with TRBD1. Losses at the gene ends were 5 bases for V and 4 bases for J; bases not matched to a gene: 12. The CDR3 has 17 amino acids. Germline V CDR1 and CDR2: PRHDT, FYEKMQ (reference sequence). The CDR3, as DNA: TGTGCCAGCAGCCCTTGGACAGGGGGCGAGGATGCCACTGAAGCTTTCTTT. Protein sequence: CASSPWTGGEDATEAFF.

The V gene is TRBV2, the J gene TRBJ1-2; D perhaps matches TRBD1 (6 bases). The V gene's germline CDR1 is SNHLY and CDR2 FYNNEI. This CDR3 contains 12 residues. V gave up 6 bases and J gave up 8 bases, with 13 bases separating them. The CDR3 coding sequence is TGTGCCAGCAGCCGGACAGTTTGGGGCTACACCTTC. It yields the protein CASSRTVWGYTF. Supplemented by reference TRBV2 and TRBJ1-2, the full variable domain reads EPEVTQTPSHQVTQMGQEVILRCVPISNHLYFYWYRQILGQKVEFLVSFYNNEISEKSEIFDDQFSVERPDGSNFTLKIRSTKLEDSAMYFCASSRTVWGYTFGSGTRLTVV.

The chain couples TRBV10-3 to TRBJ2-1; tentatively, D is TRBD2 (5 bases). The CDR3 is made up of 12 amino acids. Germline assignment: CDR1 ENHRY and CDR2 SYGVKD. Trimming removed 8 bases from V and 6 bases from J, with 11 bases in between. This CDR3 reads CAIALEGNEQFF. In DNA, the CDR3 is TGTGCCATCGCACTAGAGGGCAATGAGCAGTTCTTC.

This clone has a single count. The gene calls are TRBV7-2 and TRBJ2-3; D possibly corresponds to TRBD2 (5 bases). V was trimmed by 1 base and J by 2 bases, leaving 7 bases between them. Per germline, CDR1 SGHTA and CDR2 FQGNSA. The CDR3 has 14 residues. In nucleotides, the CDR3 is TGTGCCAGCAGCTTAGAGCGGTTCACAGATACGCAGTATTTT. Amino acid sequence: CASSLERFTDTQYF. Variable domain in full (rest from reference TRBV7-2 and TRBJ2-3): GAGVSQSPSNKVTEKGKDVELRCDPISGHTALYWYRQSLGQGLEFLIYFQGNSAPDKSGLPSDRFSAERTGGSVSTLTIQRTQQEDSAVYLCASSLERFTDTQYFGPGTRLTVL.

J is TRBJ1-1 and V is TRBV7-8, with 8 bases fitting TRBD1. The CDR3 is 14 amino acids. Germline V CDR1 and CDR2: SGHVS, FQNEAQ. Germline trimming cut 0 bases from V and 6 bases from J; bases unmatched to any gene: 3. In nucleotides, the CDR3 is TGTGCCAGCAGCTTAGCTACAGGGGGGGCTGAAGCTTTCTTT. Translating it yields CASSLATGGAEAFF.

The chain couples TRBV10-3 to TRBJ1-6; 7 positions match TRBD1. J gave up 11 bases and V 4 bases, and 11 bases lay outside the gene matches. The CDR3 is made up of 15 amino acids. Germline V lookup: CDR1 ENHRY, CDR2 SYGVKD. The CDR3 DNA reads TGTGCCATCAGTGGAATGATGCAGGGGGAAACACCCCTCCACTTT. Amino acid sequence: CAISGMMQGETPLHF.

CDR3 sequence (DNA): TGTGCCAGCAGCCCCGGTGCTTTTTCCTCTGTAGCTTTCTTT. Its translation: CASSPGAFSSVAFF. The chain employs TRBV6-6 and TRBJ1-1; D uncertain. Germline V lookup: CDR1 MNHNY, CDR2 SVGAGI (reference sequence). The CDR3 has 14 amino acids. The V and J ends lost 6 bases and 10 bases respectively, with 21 bases between them.

The J gene is TRBJ1-4, the V gene TRBV11-2; 7 positions match TRBD1. Unmatched junction bases numbered 0, after V lost 0 bases and J lost 5 bases. Per the germline V gene, CDR1 is SGHAT and CDR2 is FQNNGV. The CDR3 spans 14 residues. The CDR3, as DNA: TGTGCCAGCAGCTTAGAAGGGGGCAATGAAAAACTGTTTTTT. This gives the protein CASSLEGGNEKLFF.